This T cell receptor beta chain was captured by sequencing in a study of CD4 T cells in relation to SARS-CoV-2 and coronaviruses. Study-level findings and limits: According to naive versus memory sequencing, detected responses are memory recall, not newly primed. Each donor contributed either pre-pandemic or post-infection samples, not both.

Concerning this clone itself: The antigen is not known.

V shed 0 bases, J shed 3 bases, and the junction held 16 bases outside the gene matches. CDR3 size: 21 residues. Per the germline V gene, CDR1 is SGHTA and CDR2 is FQGNSA. TCRdb's copy holds only in-frame clones and misses some; the assay was immunoSEQ multiplex PCR. The sample has around 65,000 clones; around 86% are singletons. Before the COVID-19 pandemic, during about 2011-2019, CD4+ T cells were taken from unexposed donors. Naive and memory CD4+ T cells were separated from cryopreserved PBMCs. The sample consisted of memory CD4+ T cells from PBMCs. This TCR came from a human donor in good health. The chain has TRBV7-2 and TRBJ2-1, with 11 bases that match TRBD2. The CDR3 nucleotides read TGTGCCAGCAGCTTAGCGCTTGGTAGCGGGAGGGCTCTTACACTCTACAATGAGCAGTTCTTC. Protein sequence: CASSLALGSGRALTLYNEQFF.